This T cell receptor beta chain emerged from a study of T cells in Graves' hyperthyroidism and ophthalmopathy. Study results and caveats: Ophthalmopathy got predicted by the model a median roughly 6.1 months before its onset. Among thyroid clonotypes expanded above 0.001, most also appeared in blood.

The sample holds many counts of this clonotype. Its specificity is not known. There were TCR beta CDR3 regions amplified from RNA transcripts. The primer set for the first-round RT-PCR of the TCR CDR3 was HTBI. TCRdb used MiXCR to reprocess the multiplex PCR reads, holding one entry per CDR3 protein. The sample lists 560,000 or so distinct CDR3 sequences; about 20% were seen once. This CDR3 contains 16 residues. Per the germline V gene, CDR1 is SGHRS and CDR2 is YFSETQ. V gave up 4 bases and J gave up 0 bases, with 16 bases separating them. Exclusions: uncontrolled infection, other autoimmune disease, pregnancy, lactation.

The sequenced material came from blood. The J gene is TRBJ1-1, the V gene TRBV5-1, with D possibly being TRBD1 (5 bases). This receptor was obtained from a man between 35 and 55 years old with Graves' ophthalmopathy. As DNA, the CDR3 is TGCGCCAGCAGCACGGGACCCCCCGGGATGAACACTGAAGCTTTCTTT. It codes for CASSTGPPGMNTEAFF.